This T cell receptor (beta chain) was observed in a study of breast tumors, draining lymph nodes, adjacent tissues. Study-wide points: Compared with basal-like, luminal-like tumors shared significantly more repertoire with nontumor tissue. Data fit most tumor T cells coming from lymph node, expanding in tumor. That most tumor T cells come from lymph nodes remained unproven.

Via MiXCR, TCRdb re-called the multiplex PCR reads, giving one row per CDR3 protein. The sample has 270,000 or so distinct CDR3 sequences, about 33% seen once. The lymph nodes were axillary draining lymph nodes from breast cancer patients. The sample holds a few counts of this clonotype. Its antigen remains unidentified. The V and J ends lost 4 bases and 4 bases, in that order; junction bases with no gene match: 5. Germline CDR1 reads KGHSH; CDR2 reads LQKENI. There are 15 residues in the CDR3. The clonotype was recovered from a female donor with breast cancer. Some clones in this sample may be carry-over from other donors' samples. This sequence joins TRBV18 and TRBJ1-2; 11 bases line up with TRBD1. The source material was axillary lymph node tissue. The CDR3 DNA sequence: TGTGCCAGCTCACACCCGGGACAGGGGGGCTATGGCTACACCTTC. Translating gives CASSHPGQGGYGYTF.